Below, 5 T cell receptor beta chains from the same sample are listed, as sequenced in a study of blood T cell repertoires in COVID-19. The data were produced by immunoSEQ multiplex PCR, yet TCRdb's version contains in-frame clones alone and is incomplete. The table shows fewer than 150,000 clones, with around 88% occurring only once. Specimen: peripheral blood. The receptors shown here come from a human donor in a cohort sampled during active COVID-19.

This clone has just one count. This CDR3 reads CASSHSPGQSLNTEAFF. In DNA form, the CDR3 reads TGTGCCAGCAGCCATTCTCCGGGACAGTCTCTGAACACTGAAGCTTTCTTT. The J gene is TRBJ1-1, the V gene TRBV3-1 (or the pseudogene TRBV3-2), with TRBD1 matching 7 bases. The CDR3 runs 17 residues. Germline values: CDR1 LGHDT, CDR2 YNNKEL (reference sequence). The junction had 10 bases not matched to a gene; V was cut back by 3 bases and J by 0 bases.

V gene TRBV18 combines with J gene TRBJ2-5; TRBD2 matches at 9 bases. J lost 2 bases, V lost 1 base, and 5 bases had no gene match. The CDR3 runs 16 residues. The germline CDR1 and CDR2 sequences are KGHSH and LQKENI. The CDR3 sequence: CASSPLSGGPQETQYF. The CDR3 DNA reads TGTGCCAGCTCACCACTGAGCGGGGGGCCACAAGAGACCCAGTACTTC.

The gene calls are TRBV5-1 and TRBJ2-6, with TRBD2 identical over 7 bases. Trimming took 0 bases from V and 3 from J; bases not matched to a gene: 9. The CDR3 consists of 18 residues. Looked up from germline, CDR1 is SGHRS and CDR2 is YFSETQ. The CDR3 spells CASSLAGGTAGGANVLTF. In DNA form, the CDR3 reads TGCGCCAGCAGCTTGGCCGGGGGGACCGCTGGTGGGGCCAACGTCCTGACTTTC.

This rearrangement joins TRBV5-1 to TRBJ2-5, with 10 bases fitting TRBD2. The CDR3 is 16 amino acids. The V gene's germline CDR1 is SGHRS and CDR2 YFSETQ. The ends lost 4 bases at V and 4 bases at J; junction bases unmatched: 10. CDR3 loop: CASSNRAGLAVETQYF. The CDR3 DNA sequence: TGCGCCAGCAGCAACCGGGCTGGACTAGCGGTAGAGACCCAGTACTTC.

The chain couples TRBV5-8 to TRBJ2-7; 7 nucleotides align to TRBD1. V dropped 3 bases and J dropped 0; count of bases not matched to a gene: 6. Germline loops: CDR1 SGHTS, CDR2 YDEGEE. CDR3 length: 15 amino acids. CDR3 in amino acids: CASSSRQGISYEQYF. The CDR3 nucleotides read TGTGCCAGCAGCTCGAGACAGGGTATCTCCTACGAGCAGTACTTC.